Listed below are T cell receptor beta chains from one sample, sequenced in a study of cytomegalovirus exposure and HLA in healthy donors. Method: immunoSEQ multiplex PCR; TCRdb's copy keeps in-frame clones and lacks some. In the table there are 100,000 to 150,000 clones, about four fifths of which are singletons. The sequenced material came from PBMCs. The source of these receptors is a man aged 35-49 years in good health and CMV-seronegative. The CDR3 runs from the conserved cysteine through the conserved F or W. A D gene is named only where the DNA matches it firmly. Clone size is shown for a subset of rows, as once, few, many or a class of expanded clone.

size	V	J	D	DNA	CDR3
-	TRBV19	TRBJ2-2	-	TGTGCCACCGACACGTACACCGGGGAGCTGTTTTTT	CATDTYTGELFF
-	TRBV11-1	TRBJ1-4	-	TGTGCCAGCAGCTTGGCCCCGGAAAAACTGTTTTTT	CASSLAPEKLFF
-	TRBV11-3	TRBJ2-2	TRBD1	TGTGCCAGCAGCTCGGTCGACAGGGGTGGCACCGGGGAGCTGTTTTTT	CASSSVDRGGTGELFF
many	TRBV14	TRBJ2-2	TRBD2	TGTGCCAGCAGCCAAGATACGCTAGCGGTGAACACCGGGGAGCTGTTTTTT	CASSQDTLAVNTGELFF
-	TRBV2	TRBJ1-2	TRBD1	TGTGCCAGCACTAAGGCGACAGGGGGCGCAAACTATGGCTACACCTTC	CASTKATGGANYGYTF
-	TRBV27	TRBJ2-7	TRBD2	TGTGCCAGCAGCCAACGCCGGGGAGGGTCCTACGAGCAGTACTTC	CASSQRRGGSYEQYF
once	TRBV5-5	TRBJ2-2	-	TGTGCCAGCAGCTTGAAAACAGGGAGTAAAACCGGGGAGCTGTTTTTT	CASSLKTGSKTGELFF
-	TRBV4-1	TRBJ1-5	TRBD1	TGCGCCAGCAGCCTAATCCTACTCGGGACAGGGGTGCATCAGCCCCAGCATTTT	CASSLILLGTGVHQPQHF
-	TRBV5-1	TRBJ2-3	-	TGCGCCAGCAGCTTGGCAACGGTGGGCACAGATACGCAGTATTTT	CASSLATVGTDTQYF
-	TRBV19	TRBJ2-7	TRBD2	TGTGCCAGTAGTCTTGGGGGGGGGTACGAGCAGTACTTC	CASSLGGGYEQYF
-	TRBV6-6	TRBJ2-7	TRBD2	TGTGCCAGCAGTTACTCCGGGACTAGAGCCGAGCAGTACTTC	CASSYSGTRAEQYF
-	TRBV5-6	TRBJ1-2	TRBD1	TGTGCCAGCAGCTATAACTGGGACAGGGGAAACTATGGCTACACCTTC	CASSYNWDRGNYGYTF
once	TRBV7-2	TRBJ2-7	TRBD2	TGTGCCAGCAGCATCAGCGGGGGGATCCACTACGAGCAGTACTTC	CASSISGGIHYEQYF
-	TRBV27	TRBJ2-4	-	TGTGCCAGCAGTCCGCCGGGAGTTCCCCAAAACATTCAGTACTTC	CASSPPGVPQNIQYF
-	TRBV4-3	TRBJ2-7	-	TGCGCCAGCAGCCAAGTGGTCGGGGACTCCTACGAGCAGTACTTC	CASSQVVGDSYEQYF
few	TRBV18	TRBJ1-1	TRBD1	TGTGCCAGCTCTCTTGGACAGGGTGGGAACACTGAAGCTTTCTTT	CASSLGQGGNTEAFF
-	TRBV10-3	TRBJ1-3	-	TGTGCCATCGGTCCGGGGACTGGAAACACCATATATTTT	CAIGPGTGNTIYF
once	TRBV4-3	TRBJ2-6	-	TGCGCCAGCAGCCTGACTTCTGGGGCCAACGTCCTGACTTTC	CASSLTSGANVLTF
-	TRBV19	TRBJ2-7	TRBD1	TGTGCCAGTAGTACTGACCGGGACAGCCCCTACGAGCAGTACTTC	CASSTDRDSPYEQYF
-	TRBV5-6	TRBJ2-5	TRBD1	TGTGCCAGCAGCCACGACAGGGGGATGAGAGAGACCCAGTACTTC	CASSHDRGMRETQYF
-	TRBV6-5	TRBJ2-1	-	TGTGCCAGCGGTCAGGGGAGCTCCTACAATGAGCAGTTCTTC	CASGQGSSYNEQFF
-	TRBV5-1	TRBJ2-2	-	TGCGCCAGCCGCCCAGCGAGACAGCTAAACACCGGGGAGCTGTTTTTT	CASRPARQLNTGELFF
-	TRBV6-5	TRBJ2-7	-	TGTGCCAGCAGTAAACAGGGTTACGAGCAGTACTTC	CASSKQGYEQYF
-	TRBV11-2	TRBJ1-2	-	TGTGCCAGCAGCCTAAGCAACTATGGCTACACCTTC	CASSLSNYGYTF
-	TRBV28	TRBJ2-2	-	TGTGCCGGTAGCCGACAGGACAGGAACACCGGGGAGCTGTTTTTT	CAGSRQDRNTGELFF
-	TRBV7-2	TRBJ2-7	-	TGTGCCAGCAGCTTAGGGAGGGACAGTTCCTACGAGCAGTACTTC	CASSLGRDSSYEQYF
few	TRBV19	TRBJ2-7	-	TGTGCCAGTAGTCCAGGTAAATTCTACGAGCAGTACTTC	CASSPGKFYEQYF
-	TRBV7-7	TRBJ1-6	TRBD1	TGTGCTAGCAGCTTAGACAGGGGGGATTCACCCCTCCACTTT	CASSLDRGDSPLHF